Presented here are 13 T cell receptor beta chains from one specimen sequenced in a study of blood T cell repertoires in COVID-19. Here immunoSEQ multiplex PCR was the method, and the copy in TCRdb shows in-frame clones only, minus some. The sample carries hundreds of thousands of clones, approximately 90% recorded once. Sequenced: PBMCs or T cells enriched from blood (not recorded which). The origin of the receptors is a man aged 30 to 45 who had recovered from COVID-19.

This chain links TRBV7-2 with TRBJ2-7; 10 bases fit TRBD2. Trimming at V came to 5 bases and at J to 7 bases, leaving 11 bases not matched to a gene. The CDR3 is 15 residues long. Germline loops: CDR1 SGHTA, CDR2 FQGNSA. The CDR3 region is CASSNLLAGVGEQYF. The CDR3 region has the DNA TGTGCCAGCAGCAACCTCCTAGCGGGAGTGGGAGAGCAGTACTTC.

This chain joins TRBV24-1 and TRBJ2-1; a possible D gene is TRBD2 (5 bases). The CDR3 covers 16 residues. In germline, CDR1 is KGHDR, CDR2 SFDVKD. V lost 2 bases and J 3 bases, leaving 13 bases between the germline ends. The CDR3 sequence: CATSDSPASRYNEQFF. CDR3 bases: TGTGCCACCAGTGATTCCCCTGCTAGCCGCTACAATGAGCAGTTCTTC.

The J gene is TRBJ2-1, the V gene TRBV6-5; 7 bases are a match to TRBD1. CDR1 is MNHEY and CDR2 is SVGAGI in the germline V gene. The CDR3 spans 15 residues. Germline trimming cut 6 bases from V and 2 bases from J; bases unmatched to any gene: 7. CDR3 bases: TGTGCCAGCAGCACGATTGACAGGGCCTACAATGAGCAGTTCTTC. Translation gives CASSTIDRAYNEQFF.

This clone is a singleton in its sample. The V call is TRBV7-9, the J call TRBJ1-3, with D maybe TRBD1 (5 bases). Germline V gene sequence: CDR1 SEHNR, CDR2 FQNEAQ (reference sequence). V dropped 5 bases and J dropped 3 bases, with 11 bases sitting between them. The CDR3 is 14 amino acids. CDR3: CASSPGRDGNTIYF. In nucleotides, the CDR3 is TGTGCCAGCAGCCCCGGCAGGGATGGAAACACCATATATTTT.

This clone has just a few counts. J is TRBJ2-7 and V is TRBV4-1; no firm D call. The length of the CDR3 is 15 residues. Germline CDR1 reads MGHRA; CDR2 reads YSYEKL. With 6 bases removed from V and 1 base from J, the gap between germline ends came to 16 bases. The CDR3 nucleotides are TGCGCCAGCAGAGCCCTTTTTACGAGATCCTACGAGCAGTACTTC. As protein: CASRALFTRSYEQYF.

This CDR3 is CAWRTGNTGELFF. The CDR3 DNA reads TGTGCCTGGAGGACAGGGAACACCGGGGAGCTGTTTTTT. The chain links TRBV30 to TRBJ2-2, with D perhaps matching TRBD1 (6 bases). Deletions cut 3 bases from V and 1 base from J, with 6 bases between. This CDR3 contains 13 residues. Germline V gives CDR1 GTSNPN, CDR2 SVGIG (reference sequence).

This clone was counted a few times. The gene calls are TRBV10-3 and TRBJ1-5; possibly TRBD1 for D (6 bases). Trimming stripped 3 bases from V and 8 bases from J, with 17 bases between. Germline loops: CDR1 ENHRY, CDR2 SYGVKD. The CDR3 contains 15 residues. The CDR3: CAISDGTMDTKPQHF. For the CDR3, the DNA is TGTGCCATCAGTGACGGGACAATGGATACAAAGCCCCAGCATTTT.

The chain has TRBV6-5 and TRBJ2-4, with 10 bases identical to TRBD1. This CDR3 comprises 14 residues. Per germline, CDR1 MNHEY and CDR2 SVGAGI. V lost 7 bases to trimming and J lost 6 bases; unmatched junction nucleotides: 6. CDR3 coding DNA: TGTGCCAGCATTAACCGGGACAGGGGAAACATTCAGTACTTC. Translated: CASINRDRGNIQYF.

The rearrangement links TRBV24-1 to TRBJ2-3; no firm D call. Per germline, CDR1 KGHDR and CDR2 SFDVKD. This CDR3 is 12 amino acids long. V dropped 5 bases and J dropped 1 base, with 3 bases sitting between them. Here the CDR3 reads CATSGGTDTQYF. DNA for the CDR3: TGTGCCACCAGTGGAGGCACAGATACGCAGTATTTT.

This clone was counted a single time. The chain uses TRBV11-2 and TRBJ2-2; 9 bases match TRBD1. From germline, CDR1 is SGHAT and CDR2 FQNNGV. The CDR3 has 18 residues. Unmatched junction bases numbered 5, after V lost 0 bases and J lost 0 bases. CDR3 sequence reads: CASSLEGTGRPNTGELFF. The DNA of the CDR3 is TGTGCCAGCAGCTTAGAAGGGACAGGGAGGCCGAACACCGGGGAGCTGTTTTTT.

The J gene is TRBJ2-7, the V gene TRBV5-1, with 8 bases that match TRBD1. CDR1 is SGHRS, CDR2 YFSETQ, per germline. Unmatched junction bases numbered 7, after V lost 4 bases and J lost 4 bases. The CDR3 has 14 amino acids. The CDR3 reads CASSMDRATYEQYF. CDR3 in DNA: TGCGCCAGCAGCATGGACAGGGCTACGTACGAGCAGTACTTC.

This sequence joins TRBV14 and TRBJ2-7, with 10 bases that match TRBD1. Germline trimming cut 4 bases from V and 0 bases from J; bases unmatched to any gene: 3. The germline V gene has CDR1 SGHDN and CDR2 FVKESK. This CDR3 has 15 residues. CDR3 sequence (DNA): TGTGCCAGCAGCCTCAGGGACAGGGGCTCCTACGAGCAGTACTTC. This translates into CASSLRDRGSYEQYF.

The chain joins TRBV3-1 (or the pseudogene TRBV3-2) to TRBJ1-2, with no clear D. The CDR3 runs to 12 residues. V gave up 2 bases and J gave up 3 bases, with 4 bases separating them. Germline V gene lookup returns CDR1 LGHDT and CDR2 YNNKEL (reference sequence). The CDR3 DNA sequence: TGTGCCAGCAGCCAATCGGACTATGGCTACACCTTC. Amino acid sequence: CASSQSDYGYTF.